The sequence of this T cell receptor beta chain was determined in a study of PD-1 blockade in mismatch repair-deficient tumors. Turning to the study itself: Patients had about eleven mismatch repair-deficient cancer types and were previously treated and progressing.

TCRdb keeps only in-frame clones here, not all; method: immunoSEQ multiplex PCR. This sample has 14,000 or so clones, with roughly 80% found just once. Stated time point: roughly 10-day in vitro stimulation with candidate neoantigen peptide 4. Each of about seven ELISpot-reactive candidate peptides was used for roughly 11-day stimulation. This clone occurred a few times. As yet, its antigen is unknown. Study-wide points: Three of seven peptides expanded clones, giving 130 to 150 unique blood TCRs. Tumor-resident clones, often absent from pretreatment blood, expanded after pembrolizumab and then contracted.

In germline, CDR1 is SGDLS, CDR2 YYNGEE. The germline V and J ends were trimmed by 4 bases and 4 bases, with 13 bases remaining between them. The CDR3 is made up of 14 amino acids. This sequence originates from an adult with mismatch repair-deficient cancer. J is TRBJ2-3 and V is TRBV9; a possible D gene is TRBD2 (6 bases). The input for sequencing was cells cultured in vitro, taken from a patient treated with pembrolizumab. CDR3 amino acids: CASSLSGDPDTQYF. The CDR3 DNA reads as TGTGCCAGCAGCTTATCGGGGGACCCAGATACGCAGTATTTT. The complete variable domain, with remaining parts taken from reference TRBV9 and TRBJ2-3, reads DSGVTQTPKHLITATGQRVTLRCSPRSGDLSVYWYQQSLDQGLQFLIQYYNGEERAKGNILERFSAQQFPDLHSELNLSSLELGDSALYFCASSLSGDPDTQYFGPGTRLTVL.